Listed below are T cell receptor beta chains from one sample, sequenced in a study of shared clonotypes between healthy human individuals. The table came from immunoSEQ multiplex PCR; TCRdb's copy has only in-frame clones and leaves some out. The sample has 450,000 to 500,000 clones; around 80% are singletons. The sequenced sample was PBMCs. The receptors originated from a woman in her thirties or forties in good health. Some clones in this sample may be carry-over from other donors' samples. CDR3s include the opening cysteine and the closing phenylalanine or tryptophan. Each record gives: D gene, V gene, J gene, clone size, CDR3 DNA, CDR3 protein. D genes are given only for firm matches. Not all rows give a size; the values are once, few, many and, for expanded clones, a class.

D gene: NA
V gene: TRBV19
J gene: TRBJ2-7
clone size: many
CDR3 DNA: TGTGCCAGTAGTACCCCGGGCCTTGCCTACGAGCAGTACTTC
CDR3 protein: CASSTPGLAYEQYF

D gene: TRBD1
V gene: TRBV28
J gene: TRBJ2-7
clone size: NA
CDR3 DNA: TGTGCCAGCAGTCCCCCGGGACAGGAATCCTACGAGCAGTACTTC
CDR3 protein: CASSPPGQESYEQYF

D gene: NA
V gene: TRBV27
J gene: TRBJ2-2
clone size: NA
CDR3 DNA: TGTGCCAGCAGACAAGGGGCGGGAACGAACACCGGGGAGCTGTTTTTT
CDR3 protein: CASRQGAGTNTGELFF

D gene: NA
V gene: TRBV28
J gene: TRBJ2-3
clone size: NA
CDR3 DNA: TGTGCCAGCACCACTGGGACTTACGTGGGTACGCAGTATTTT
CDR3 protein: CASTTGTYVGTQYF

D gene: TRBD2
V gene: TRBV30
J gene: TRBJ2-3
clone size: few
CDR3 DNA: TGTGCCTGGAGTTTTGGACTAGCGGGAGGGCTTCCGCAGTATTTT
CDR3 protein: CAWSFGLAGGLPQYF

D gene: NA
V gene: TRBV2
J gene: TRBJ2-3
clone size: few
CDR3 DNA: TGTGCCAGCAGTCCAACGACAGGAGGGGGGGGCACAGATACGCAGTATTTT
CDR3 protein: CASSPTTGGGGTDTQYF

D gene: NA
V gene: TRBV27
J gene: TRBJ2-2
clone size: NA
CDR3 DNA: TGTGCCAGCAGTTTAGGTTGGGGGGAGCGGACCGGGGAGCTGTTTTTT
CDR3 protein: CASSLGWGERTGELFF

D gene: TRBD1
V gene: TRBV18
J gene: TRBJ1-1
clone size: NA
CDR3 DNA: TGTGCCAGCTCACCACCGACAGGGAGTAAGACTGAAGCTTTCTTT
CDR3 protein: CASSPPTGSKTEAFF

D gene: NA
V gene: TRBV12-5
J gene: TRBJ2-1
clone size: NA
CDR3 DNA: TGTGCTAGTGGTTTGGCAGGGCCCAATGAGCAGTTCTTC
CDR3 protein: CASGLAGPNEQFF

D gene: NA
V gene: TRBV5-1
J gene: TRBJ1-4
clone size: NA
CDR3 DNA: TGCGCCAGCAGCTTGGCAGAAGAGGGAGAAAAACTGTTTTTT
CDR3 protein: CASSLAEEGEKLFF

D gene: TRBD1
V gene: TRBV10-2
J gene: TRBJ1-1
clone size: NA
CDR3 DNA: TGCGCCAGCAGTGCACAGGGGGGAAGGCTGGGGGAAGCTTTCTTT
CDR3 protein: CASSAQGGRLGEAFF

D gene: NA
V gene: TRBV5-8
J gene: TRBJ2-5
clone size: NA
CDR3 DNA: TGTGCCAGCAGCTTGGCCGTTGTTCCTGAGACCCAGTACTTC
CDR3 protein: CASSLAVVPETQYF

D gene: NA
V gene: TRBV5-1
J gene: TRBJ2-5
clone size: NA
CDR3 DNA: TGCGCCAGCAGCTTCTTCGGGAGAGAGACCCAGTACTTC
CDR3 protein: CASSFFGRETQYF

D gene: NA
V gene: TRBV5-5
J gene: TRBJ1-5
clone size: NA
CDR3 DNA: TGTGCCAGCAGCGGACGAGGCCGGCAGCCCCAGCATTTT
CDR3 protein: CASSGRGRQPQHF

D gene: NA
V gene: TRBV6-6
J gene: TRBJ2-7
clone size: NA
CDR3 DNA: TGTGCCAGCAGGCAGGGACCCAGAGCCTACGAGCAGTACTTC
CDR3 protein: CASRQGPRAYEQYF

D gene: TRBD2
V gene: TRBV28
J gene: TRBJ2-7
clone size: once
CDR3 DNA: TGTGCCAGCAGTTTCCTGAAGCGGGAGGGCTACGAGCAGTACTTC
CDR3 protein: CASSFLKREGYEQYF

D gene: NA
V gene: TRBV6-1
J gene: TRBJ1-4
clone size: NA
CDR3 DNA: TGTGCCAGCAGTGAAGACAGGGAGGGCGAAAAACTGTTTTTT
CDR3 protein: CASSEDREGEKLFF

D gene: TRBD1
V gene: TRBV27
J gene: TRBJ2-7
clone size: NA
CDR3 DNA: TGTGCCAGCAGTTATAAAATCCCGGGACAGGGATCCTACGAGCAGTACTTC
CDR3 protein: CASSYKIPGQGSYEQYF

D gene: NA
V gene: TRBV14
J gene: TRBJ2-6
clone size: NA
CDR3 DNA: TGTGCCAGCAGCCTAGTAGGGGAAAGCTCTGGGGCCAACGTCCTGACTTTC
CDR3 protein: CASSLVGESSGANVLTF

D gene: NA
V gene: TRBV6-5
J gene: TRBJ1-3
clone size: NA
CDR3 DNA: TGTGCCAGCAGTTACCTCGGGGGAGAGGGAAACACCATATATTTT
CDR3 protein: CASSYLGGEGNTIYF

D gene: NA
V gene: TRBV7-9
J gene: TRBJ2-1
clone size: NA
CDR3 DNA: TGTGCCAGCAGGGGGGATAGCCGCTACAATGAGCAGTTCTTC
CDR3 protein: CASRGDSRYNEQFF

D gene: NA
V gene: TRBV6-5
J gene: TRBJ2-1
clone size: NA
CDR3 DNA: TGTGCCAGCAGTCTGATAGAAGTTGGGAGTTATGAGCAGTTCTTC
CDR3 protein: CASSLIEVGSYEQFF

D gene: TRBD1
V gene: TRBV28
J gene: TRBJ1-4
clone size: NA
CDR3 DNA: TGTGCCACCCTTCTACGACAGGGGGGAAGTAATGAAAAACTGTTTTTT
CDR3 protein: CATLLRQGGSNEKLFF

D gene: NA
V gene: TRBV25-1
J gene: TRBJ1-4
clone size: NA
CDR3 DNA: TGTGCCAGCAGTGACCGGGCCACTAATGAAAAACTGTTTTTT
CDR3 protein: CASSDRATNEKLFF

D gene: NA
V gene: TRBV15
J gene: TRBJ2-3
clone size: once
CDR3 DNA: TGTGCCACCAGCAGAGATTTACTCTTACCCCTCACAGATACGCAGTATTTT
CDR3 protein: CATSRDLLLPLTDTQYF

D gene: TRBD1
V gene: TRBV5-1
J gene: TRBJ1-2
clone size: NA
CDR3 DNA: TGCGCCAGCAGCCTAGGACAGGGGGCCACCTATGGCTACACCTTC
CDR3 protein: CASSLGQGATYGYTF

D gene: NA
V gene: TRBV7-2
J gene: TRBJ2-7
clone size: NA
CDR3 DNA: TGTGCCAGCAGCTTAGTGTGGGAGAGCTCCTACGAGCAGTACTTC
CDR3 protein: CASSLVWESSYEQYF